The 13 T cell receptor beta chains in this list originate from one sample, sequenced in a study of T cell responses to AZD1222 COVID-19 vaccine. The data were produced by immunoSEQ multiplex PCR, yet TCRdb's version contains in-frame clones alone and is incomplete. In the table there are approximately 80,000 clones, approximately 86% of which are singletons. The sample consisted of peripheral blood, taken on day 0 of MenACWY control vaccination. The receptors come from an adult in good health.

The chain joins TRBV7-8 to TRBJ1-2; D remains unclear. Germline values: CDR1 SGHVS, CDR2 FQNEAQ. V shed 5 bases and J shed 0 bases, with 13 bases lying between them. The CDR3 contains 15 residues. CDR3 residues: CASSRPGGPNYGYTF. The CDR3 DNA reads as TGTGCCAGCAGCCGCCCGGGAGGGCCTAACTATGGCTACACCTTC.

This clone has only one observation. The V call is TRBV29-1, the J call TRBJ1-4; 8 bases align to TRBD1. Losses at the gene ends were 4 bases for V and 7 bases for J; bases not matched to a gene: 5. Germline V lookup: CDR1 SQVTM, CDR2 ANQGSEA. There are 13 residues in the CDR3. Here the CDR3 reads CSVAAGGSEKLFF. In DNA, the CDR3 is TGCAGCGTTGCGGCAGGGGGCAGTGAAAAACTGTTTTTT.

This chain uses TRBV11-3 with TRBJ2-7, with 9 bases fitting TRBD1. The CDR3 is made up of 17 amino acids. V was clipped by 5 bases and J by 0 bases; unmatched bases: 11. Germline V gene lookup returns CDR1 SGHNT and CDR2 YENEEA. CDR3 loop: CASSQRRQGGSSYEQYF. DNA of the CDR3: TGTGCCAGCAGCCAAAGACGACAGGGGGGTAGCTCCTACGAGCAGTACTTC.

This clone has just one count. The chain combines TRBV7-2 with TRBJ2-7, with a weak D call TRBD2 (7 bases). V dropped 3 bases and J dropped 6 bases, with 15 bases sitting between them. The CDR3 covers 14 residues. Per the germline V gene, CDR1 is SGHTA and CDR2 is FQGNSA. The CDR3 reads CASSFRDGGREQYF. CDR3 nucleotides: TGTGCCAGCAGCTTCCGGGACGGGGGGCGCGAGCAGTACTTC.

The chain has TRBV11-2 and TRBJ1-2; D gene unclear. The CDR3 has 16 residues. Germline V lookup: CDR1 SGHAT, CDR2 FQNNGV. V was shortened by 4 bases and J by 0 bases, with 15 bases between the two germline ends. The chain's CDR3 is CASSWEGAKTNYGYTF. The CDR3 DNA reads TGTGCCAGCAGCTGGGAAGGCGCCAAGACTAACTATGGCTACACCTTC.

This chain connects TRBV5-1 to TRBJ1-1, with D possibly TRBD1 on 5 matching bases. CDR1 SGHRS and CDR2 YFSETQ come from the germline V gene. The length of the CDR3 is 14 residues. Trimming left V 6 bases short and J 5 bases short, with 17 bases between. CDR3 bases: TGCGCCAGCAACACCGGTGCAGGGCGTACTGAAGCTTTCTTT. This encodes CASNTGAGRTEAFF. Using reference TRBV5-1 and TRBJ1-1 for the parts outside the CDR3, the full variable domain is KAGVTQTPRYLIKTRGQQVTLSCSPISGHRSVSWYQQTPGQGLQFLFEYFSETQRNKGNFPGRFSGRQFSNSRSEMNVSTLELGDSALYLCASNTGAGRTEAFFGQGTRLTVV.

The chain is built from TRBV27 and TRBJ1-1; 7 bases match TRBD1. Germline V gene sequence: CDR1 MNHEY, CDR2 SMNVEV (reference sequence). The CDR3 spans 14 residues. Trimming took 6 bases from V and 1 from J; bases not matched to a gene: 5. CDR3 coding DNA: TGTGCCAGCAGCCCTAGACAGGGGAACACTGAAGCTTTCTTT. Translated: CASSPRQGNTEAFF.

V usage is TRBV5-1 and J usage is TRBJ2-5, with 8 bases lining up with TRBD1. Germline lookup yields CDR1 SGHRS and CDR2 YFSETQ. Trimming at V came to 3 bases and at J to 1 base, leaving 14 bases not matched to a gene. The CDR3 is 18 residues long. CDR3 region: CASSSLPRQGRFQETQYF. The DNA of the CDR3 is TGCGCCAGCAGCTCCCTACCTCGACAGGGGCGATTCCAAGAGACCCAGTACTTC.

The chain carries TRBV7-9 and TRBJ1-3; perhaps TRBD1 as D (5 bases). The germline CDR1 and CDR2 sequences are SEHNR and FQNEAQ (reference sequence). Trimming pared 0 bases from V and 7 bases from J, leaving 10 bases between. CDR3 size: 14 residues. CDR3 sequence: CASSLATDRNTIYF. In DNA form, the CDR3 reads TGTGCCAGCAGCTTAGCGACAGATAGGAACACCATATATTTT.

The chain joins TRBV4-1 to TRBJ1-4; 7 nucleotides line up with TRBD1. This CDR3 is 14 amino acids long. Germline CDR1 and CDR2: MGHRA and YSYEKL. V was clipped by 1 base and J by 6 bases; unmatched bases: 2. The CDR3 DNA sequence: TGCGCCAGCAGCCAAGGGACAGGTGATGAAAAACTGTTTTTT. It is translated as CASSQGTGDEKLFF.

The chain combines TRBV30 with TRBJ1-1, with a weak D call TRBD1 (5 bases). This CDR3 has 12 residues. CDR1 is GTSNPN, CDR2 SVGIG, per germline (reference sequence). Trimming left V 4 bases short and J 4 bases short, with 10 bases between. CDR3 DNA sequence: TGTGCCTGGACAGGGTCGGGCACTGAAGCTTTCTTT. It yields the protein CAWTGSGTEAFF.

J is TRBJ2-3 and V is TRBV2, with 8 bases that match TRBD2. This CDR3 region has 14 residues. Germline V gene lookup returns CDR1 SNHLY and CDR2 FYNNEI. The V segment lost 10 bases and the J segment 4 bases; nucleotides outside the gene matches: 10. DNA for the CDR3: TGTGCCACAGCACGGGGGGGAGATCCAGATACGCAGTATTTT. Its protein product is CATARGGDPDTQYF.

This chain joins TRBV7-2 and TRBJ2-7; D gene ambiguous. V was pared by 4 bases and J by 3 bases, with 7 bases between. The CDR3 sequence is 12 residues long. Germline CDR1 SGHTA, CDR2 FQGNSA. The CDR3 reads CASSSESYEQYF. The CDR3 DNA reads as TGTGCCAGCAGCTCCGAGAGCTACGAGCAGTACTTC.